This T cell receptor (beta chain) comes out of a study of blood T cell repertoires in COVID-19. Study background: From the United States, Italy and Spain came samples of acute and convalescent COVID-19. PBMCs, B-cell-depleted T cells, or T cells were the source of the cDNA or gDNA that made up the material.

Original analysis: Estimation of nucleated cell counts relied on the amplification of reference gene primers. Assay: immunoSEQ multiplex PCR; the TCRdb copy retains only in-frame clones and omits some. For V, J and clone size, that table is used; D and trimming come from the DNA. The repertoire holds about 99,000 clones, with roughly 86% as singletons. Sequencing input: peripheral blood. The TCR sequence derives from a woman aged 55-69 years in a cohort sampled during active or convalescent COVID-19.

CDR3 amino acids: CASSEGRYGYTF. The DNA of the CDR3 is TGCGCCAGCAGCGAAGGGAGGTATGGCTACACCTTC. This chain connects TRBV10-2 to TRBJ1-2; D is undetermined. Germline lookup yields CDR1 WSHSY and CDR2 SAAADI. The V end was cut by 6 bases, the J end by 5 bases, with 10 bases between. The CDR3 is 12 residues long.